The 32 T cell receptor beta chains below were found in one sample sequenced in a study of response to subunit inactivated influenza vaccine (dated by TCRdb to 2016 to 2019). The library came from RT-PCR. The run used an Illumina HiSeq 2500. TCRdb passed the public sequencing reads through fastp at Q25 and MiXCR, retaining productive beta sequences. When rows share a CDR3 protein, they turn into one entry using the most common DNA and genes. The sample has roughly 290,000 distinct CDR3 sequences on record, 21% of them singletons. The top ten constitute about 10% of the sample. Sequences were derived from PBMCs from blood, sampled less than 22 months after vaccination. The receptors stem from a man between 50 and 69 years old who received an inactivated influenza vaccine. Donor details come from another sample of the same person, matched by shared clones.

This clonotype was recorded a few times. This chain links TRBV20-1 with TRBJ2-1; 7 nucleotides match TRBD2. V shed 0 bases, J shed 4 bases, and the junction held 6 bases outside the gene matches. CDR1 and CDR2 (germline): DFQATT, SNEGSKA (reference sequence). This CDR3 has 15 residues. CDR3 residues: CSARDLQRGYNEQFF. The CDR3 nucleotides are TGCAGTGCTAGAGATCTCCAGCGGGGATACAATGAGCAGTTCTTC.

In its sample, this clonotype was seen a few times. The gene calls are TRBV11-2 and TRBJ2-2, with D unclear. V was pared by 5 bases and J by 3 bases, with 13 bases between. Germline loops: CDR1 SGHAT, CDR2 FQNNGV. The CDR3 covers 15 residues. The CDR3 bases are TGTGCCAGCAGCGCCCTTGTTAGTTACACCGGGGAGCTGTTTTTT. Translating gives CASSALVSYTGELFF.

The chain is built from TRBV21-1 and TRBJ1-1; the table names TRBD1, a call not compared with the DNA. TRBV21-1 constitutes a pseudogene. This CDR3 is 15 amino acids long. For the CDR3, the DNA is TGTGCCAGCAGCAAAGGAGGGCAGGGGTTCACTGAAGCTTTCTTT. Translating it yields CASSKGGQGFTEAFF.

The chain employs TRBV6-2 or TRBV6-3 and TRBJ2-3; TRBD2 might be the D (5 bases). V was clipped by 6 bases and J by 4 bases, with 17 bases between them. The CDR3 totals 15 residues. The V gene's germline CDR1 is MNHEY and CDR2 SVGEGT. CDR3: CASSTEVGWPDTQYF. As DNA, the CDR3 is TGTGCCAGCAGCACGGAGGTGGGGTGGCCAGATACGCAGTATTTT.

V gene TRBV3-1 combines with J gene TRBJ1-1, with D possibly matching TRBD1 (5 bases). Germline CDR1 is LGHDT and CDR2 is YNNKEL (reference sequence). The V and J ends lost 4 bases and 0 bases respectively, with 9 bases between them. The CDR3 loop spans 14 amino acids. The CDR3 bases are TGTGCCAGCAGCCGGGGGAGGATGAACACTGAAGCTTTCTTT. Its translation: CASSRGRMNTEAFF. Complete variable domain (other parts from reference TRBV3-1 and TRBJ1-1): DTAVSQTPKYLVTQMGNDKSIKCEQNLGHDTMYWYKQDSKKFLKIMFSYNNKELIINETVPNRFSPKSPDKAHLNLHINSLELGDSAVYFCASSRGRMNTEAFFGQGTRLTVV.

This clonotype was recorded only once. This chain links TRBV20-1 with TRBJ2-1; 7 bases match TRBD2. The CDR3 runs to 20 residues. J gave up 4 bases and V 3 bases, and 24 bases lay outside the gene matches. Germline V gives CDR1 DFQATT, CDR2 SNEGSKA (reference sequence). The CDR3 sequence: CSARAWAGLGGKGGYNEQFF. CDR3 sequence (DNA): TGCAGTGCTAGGGCGTGGGCTGGACTAGGCGGAAAGGGAGGGTACAATGAGCAGTTCTTC.

There are a few counts of this clonotype. The CDR3 DNA reads TGCAGCGTTGAAGTCCGTGTGGGGACCCCGGATACGCAGTATTTT. Its translation: CSVEVRVGTPDTQYF. The chain is built from TRBV29-1 and TRBJ2-3; D possibly uses TRBD1 or TRBD2 (5 bases each). Germline lookup yields CDR1 SQVTM and CDR2 ANQGSEA. Trimming took off 1 base at V and 6 bases at J, with 17 bases between the two ends. The CDR3 has 15 amino acids.

The chain combines TRBV5-8 with TRBJ2-5, with TRBD1 identical over 7 bases. Germline V gene sequence: CDR1 SGHTS, CDR2 YDEGEE. The trim removed 0 bases at V and 4 bases at J, leaving 6 bases unmatched. This CDR3 contains 15 residues. CDR3 DNA sequence: TGTGCCAGCAGCTTGGCCGGGACAGCTGGAGAGACCCAGTACTTC. Encoded protein: CASSLAGTAGETQYF.

This rearrangement joins TRBV7-9 to TRBJ2-7; 7 bases align to TRBD2. V lost 4 bases and J lost 7; bases outside the gene matches: 7. This CDR3 is 13 amino acids long. From germline, CDR1 is SEHNR and CDR2 FQNEAQ (reference sequence). CDR3 nucleotide sequence: TGTGCCAGCAGCTCAACGGGGGGTGGGGAGCAGTACTTC. Amino acids: CASSSTGGGEQYF.

The chain carries TRBV7-7 and TRBJ2-4, with D maybe TRBD1 (6 bases). The CDR3 is 14 residues long. In germline, CDR1 is SSHAT, CDR2 FNYEAQ (reference sequence). V lost 4 bases, J lost 3 bases, and 10 bases lay in between. The CDR3 DNA follows: TGTGCCAGCAGCTCGGGACAAGTCAAAAACATTCAGTACTTC. The encoded protein is CASSSGQVKNIQYF. The full variable domain, with the rest looked up from reference TRBV7-7 and TRBJ2-4, is GAGVSQSPRYKVTKRGQDVTLRCDPISSHATLYWYQQALGQGPEFLTYFNYEAQPDKSGLPSDRFSAERPEGSISTLTIQRTEQRDSAMYRCASSSGQVKNIQYFGAGTRLSVL.

In this sample, this clonotype turned up many times. This chain uses TRBV2 with TRBJ1-1; a possible D gene is TRBD1 (5 bases). The CDR3 sequence is 14 residues long. Germline V lookup: CDR1 SNHLY, CDR2 FYNNEI. Trimming removed 1 base at V and 1 base at J, with 7 bases between. The CDR3 is CASSEVRGNTEAFF. CDR3 in DNA: TGTGCCAGCAGTGAAGTAAGGGGGAACACTGAAGCTTTCTTT.

This sequence joins TRBV7-9 and TRBJ2-1, with 9 bases that match TRBD2. This CDR3 has 16 amino acids. V trimming: 5 bases; J trimming: 3 bases; junction bases outside the gene matches: 8. Looked up from germline, CDR1 is SEHNR and CDR2 is FQNEAQ (reference sequence). CDR3 sequence reads: CASSAPGLAIYNEQFF. Written as DNA, the CDR3 is TGTGCCAGCAGCGCGCCGGGACTAGCAATCTACAATGAGCAGTTCTTC.

The chain combines TRBV7-9 with TRBJ1-1; no definite D call. V lost 1 base and J 1 base, leaving 10 bases between the germline ends. The CDR3 runs to 15 residues. From germline, CDR1 is SEHNR and CDR2 FQNEAQ (reference sequence). CDR3 sequence reads: CASSLGSRGNTEAFF. The CDR3 nucleotides are TGTGCCAGCAGCTTAGGGTCGCGGGGGAACACTGAAGCTTTCTTT.

The chain links TRBV6-1 to TRBJ1-2; 8 nucleotides agree with TRBD1. This CDR3 spans 15 amino acids. V lost 7 bases and J lost 0; bases outside the gene matches: 7. Germline CDR1 and CDR2: MNHNS and SASEGT. The CDR3 DNA is TGTGCCAGCAAAAAAACAGGGGGGCCTAACTATGGCTACACCTTC. It yields the protein CASKKTGGPNYGYTF.

The chain joins TRBV4-2 to TRBJ2-2, with a possible D match to TRBD1 (6 bases). Per germline, CDR1 LGHNA and CDR2 YNFKEQ. V was cut by 4 bases and J by 0 bases, with 12 bases left in between. This CDR3 region has 16 residues. The CDR3 is CASSLSTGSNTGELFF. In nucleotides, the CDR3 is TGTGCCAGCAGCCTATCGACAGGCTCGAACACCGGGGAGCTGTTTTTT.

This clonotype was seen only a few times. The V call is TRBV7-2, the J call TRBJ1-4; D not resolved. Germline V lookup: CDR1 SGHTA, CDR2 FQGNSA. Between the trimmed V and J ends, which lost 1 base and 4 bases, there was a span of 10 bases. This CDR3 spans 15 amino acids. The CDR3 loop reads CASSLVSGVNEKLFF. Written as DNA, the CDR3 is TGTGCCAGCAGCTTAGTTTCTGGGGTTAATGAAAAACTGTTTTTT.

The chain combines TRBV4-2 with TRBJ1-5; 11 bases fit TRBD1. J was trimmed by 3 bases and V by 4 bases; bases with no gene match: 5. Per germline, CDR1 LGHNA and CDR2 YNFKEQ. CDR3 length: 16 residues. CDR3 sequence reads: CASSRSDRGLNQPQHF. CDR3 bases: TGTGCCAGCAGCCGATCGGACAGGGGGCTCAATCAGCCCCAGCATTTT.

This clonotype was picked up many times. This rearrangement joins TRBV7-9 to TRBJ1-2; D is ambiguous. Per germline, CDR1 SEHNR and CDR2 FQNEAQ (reference sequence). The germline V and J ends were trimmed by 0 bases and 14 bases, with 13 bases remaining between them. The CDR3 consists of 12 residues. As DNA, the CDR3 is TGTGCCAGCAGCTTAGCTAATTGGATCTGGACCTTC. Translated, it gives CASSLANWIWTF.

Ten or more counts support this clonotype. The V and J genes are TRBV7-9 and TRBJ1-1; D is unresolved. The CDR3 loop spans 15 amino acids. Between the trimmed V and J ends, which lost 2 bases and 5 bases, there was a span of 15 bases. Germline V CDR1 and CDR2: SEHNR, FQNEAQ (reference sequence). CDR3 DNA sequence: TGTGCCAGCAGCTTATCACCGGGTGGAGGGACTGAAGCTTTCTTT. It yields the protein CASSLSPGGGTEAFF.

As concerns this clonotype: Sequence at one end of the junction differs from germline and may be a read error. This chain joins TRBV5-1 and TRBJ2-1; D perhaps matches TRBD2 (5 bases). Germline CDR1 and CDR2: SGHRS and YFSETQ. CDR3 size: 15 residues. CDR3 sequence reads: CASSLENRGSDEQLF. CDR3 in DNA: TGCGCCAGCAGCTTGGAAAATCGAGGGAGCGATGAGCAGTTATTC.

The chain carries TRBV27 and TRBJ1-5, with D perhaps matching TRBD1 (5 bases). V lost 2 bases, J lost 3 bases, and 11 bases lay in between. Per germline, CDR1 MNHEY and CDR2 SMNVEV (reference sequence). There are 15 residues in the CDR3. CDR3: CASSLGRVDNQPQHF. The CDR3, as DNA: TGTGCCAGCAGTTTAGGCAGGGTGGACAATCAGCCCCAGCATTTT.

The chain joins TRBV2 to TRBJ1-2; D might be TRBD1 (5 bases). Trimming took off 4 bases at V and 5 bases at J, with 11 bases between the two ends. The CDR3 loop spans 13 amino acids. The germline V gene encodes CDR1 SNHLY and CDR2 FYNNEI. The CDR3 nucleotides are TGTGCCAGCAGTGGGGGGTTACTATATGGCTACACCTTC. Residues: CASSGGLLYGYTF.

This clonotype was detected only a few times. The chain recombines TRBV18 with TRBJ2-3; D perhaps matches TRBD1 (5 bases). Germline CDR1 reads KGHSH; CDR2 reads LQKENI. The CDR3 covers 12 residues. Trimming took 3 bases from V and 5 from J, leaving 6 bases between them. The DNA of the CDR3 is TGTGCCAGCTCACCGCAGGGAGATACGCAGTATTTT. Translation gives CASSPQGDTQYF.

This clonotype was counted at least ten times. The chain uses TRBV12-3 or TRBV12-4 and TRBJ1-2; the D is unclear. The CDR3 totals 13 residues. Between the trimmed V and J ends, which lost 5 bases and 4 bases, there was a span of 11 bases. CDR3 region: CASSPQQRYGYTF. CDR3 nucleotide sequence: TGTGCCAGCAGTCCCCAACAGCGCTATGGCTACACCTTC.

This clonotype was recorded a few times. The chain joins TRBV20-1 to TRBJ1-1; weak D call: TRBD1 (6 bases). The germline CDR1 and CDR2 sequences are DFQATT and SNEGSKA (reference sequence). The CDR3 spans 15 residues. V dropped 5 bases and J dropped 11 bases, with 27 bases sitting between them. The CDR3: CSAPAEGVAMASAFF. Here the CDR3 DNA reads TGCAGTGCTCCGGCCGAGGGGGTCGCCATGGCATCGGCTTTCTTT.

The chain links TRBV6-5 to TRBJ2-3; D tentatively reads TRBD1 or TRBD2 (5 bases each). Germline-derived CDR1 and CDR2 are MNHEY and SVGAGI. Trimming cost V 0 bases and J 2 bases, with 9 bases left between them. The CDR3 totals 15 residues. The CDR3: CASSYSGTTTDTQYF. The CDR3 bases are TGTGCCAGCAGTTACTCCGGGACGACCACAGATACGCAGTATTTT.

This clonotype has a handful of counts. The chain is built from TRBV29-1 and TRBJ2-1, with 10 bases identical to TRBD2. This CDR3 region has 13 residues. CDR1 is SQVTM, CDR2 ANQGSEA, per germline. V shed 5 bases and J 8 bases; nucleotides not matched to a gene: 6. CDR3 residues: CSVPGTSVDEQFF. The CDR3 DNA reads as TGCAGCGTTCCCGGGACTAGCGTTGATGAGCAGTTCTTC.

This clonotype was counted many times. The rearrangement links TRBV3-1 to TRBJ1-6; 8 bases fit TRBD1. V lost 4 bases and J lost 4; bases outside the gene matches: 6. The CDR3 runs to 16 residues. Germline-derived CDR1 and CDR2 are LGHDT and YNNKEL (reference sequence). The CDR3 DNA reads TGTGCCAGCAGCCGACGCCGGGACAGGTATAATTCACCCCTCCACTTT. Translation gives CASSRRRDRYNSPLHF.

This clonotype was picked up a small number of times. CDR3: CASSERQGGYGYTF. The CDR3 DNA is TGTGCCAGCAGCGAACGACAGGGTGGCTATGGCTACACCTTC. The chain links TRBV14 to TRBJ1-2, with 7 bases that match TRBD1. This CDR3 is 14 amino acids long. The V gene's germline CDR1 is SGHDN and CDR2 FVKESK. The V segment lost 5 bases and the J segment 4 bases; nucleotides outside the gene matches: 7.

This clonotype was seen only once. V usage is TRBV5-1 and J usage is TRBJ2-3, with D perhaps given as TRBD1 or TRBD2 (5 bases each). CDR3 size: 15 residues. The V gene's germline CDR1 is SGHRS and CDR2 YFSETQ. V lost 9 bases, J lost 0 bases, and 17 bases lay in between. The CDR3 sequence: CATSTGGPSTDTQYF. The DNA for the CDR3 is TGCGCCACGTCTACAGGAGGTCCTAGCACAGATACGCAGTATTTT.

This clonotype was detected ten times or more. The J gene is TRBJ1-2, the V gene TRBV3-1; TRBD1 aligns across 7 bases. Trimming removed 4 bases from V and 13 bases from J; junction bases left unmatched: 9. The CDR3 is made up of 12 amino acids. Looked up from germline, CDR1 is LGHDT and CDR2 is YNNKEL (reference sequence). CDR3 in amino acids: CASSPERGLLTF. As DNA, the CDR3 is TGTGCCAGCAGCCCCGAAAGGGGGCTGCTCACCTTC.

This clonotype was found a few times. The gene calls are TRBV5-1 and TRBJ1-6; 7 bases fit TRBD1. Losses at the gene ends were 0 bases for V and 10 bases for J; bases not matched to a gene: 7. In germline, CDR1 is SGHRS, CDR2 YFSETQ. CDR3 length: 15 residues. In DNA, the CDR3 is TGCGCCAGCAGCTTGGCCGGGACAGAAGTATCACCCCTCCACTTT. Its translation is CASSLAGTEVSPLHF. The whole variable domain, remainder taken from reference TRBV5-1 and TRBJ1-6, is KAGVTQTPRYLIKTRGQQVTLSCSPISGHRSVSWYQQTPGQGLQFLFEYFSETQRNKGNFPGRFSGRQFSNSRSEMNVSTLELGDSALYLCASSLAGTEVSPLHFGNGTRLTVT.